This T cell receptor beta chain was documented in a study of spatial heterogeneity in lung cancer. Study information: The study consistently detected more beta-chain than alpha-chain sequences. Findings and limits, study-wide: Resection blood, more than follow-up blood, showed ubiquitous expanded tumor TCRs.

TCRdb processed the 5' RACE reads anew with MiXCR; each CDR3 protein has one entry. The sample holds about 52,000 distinct CDR3 sequences, more than 6.5% seen once. This CDR3 has 16 residues. The V gene's germline CDR1 is LNHDA and CDR2 SQIVND (reference sequence). Trimming left V 3 bases short and J 0 bases short, with 12 bases between. Regarding time point: sample taken at primary tumor resection. Sequencing was performed on whole RNA extracted from tumor and nontumor lung tissue, or from frozen PBMC, and the material was left unsorted. Donation came from some 72 patients with untreated early-stage non-small cell lung cancer. This clonotype has a count of ten or more. The target antigen is unknown.

This specimen was PBMCs, taken at surgery. The J gene is TRBJ1-3, the V gene TRBV19; D remains unclear. This receptor was obtained from a female donor with early-stage non-small cell lung cancer. The DNA for the CDR3 is TGTGCCAGTAGTATCGCAGGAGTATACTCTGGAAACACCATATATTTT. Its translation is CASSIAGVYSGNTIYF.